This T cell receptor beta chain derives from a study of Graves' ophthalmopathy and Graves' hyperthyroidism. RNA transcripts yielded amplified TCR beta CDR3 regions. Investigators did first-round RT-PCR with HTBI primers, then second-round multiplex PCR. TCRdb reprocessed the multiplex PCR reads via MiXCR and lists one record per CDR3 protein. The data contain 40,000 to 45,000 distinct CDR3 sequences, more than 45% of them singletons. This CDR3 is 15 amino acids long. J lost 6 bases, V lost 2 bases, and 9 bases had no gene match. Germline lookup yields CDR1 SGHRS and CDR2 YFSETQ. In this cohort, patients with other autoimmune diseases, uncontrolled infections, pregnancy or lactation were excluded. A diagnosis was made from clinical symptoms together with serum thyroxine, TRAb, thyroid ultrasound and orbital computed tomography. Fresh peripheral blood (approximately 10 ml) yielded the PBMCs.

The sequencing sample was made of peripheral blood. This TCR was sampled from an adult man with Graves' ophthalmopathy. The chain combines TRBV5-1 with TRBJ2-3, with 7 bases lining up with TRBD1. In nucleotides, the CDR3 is TGCGCCAGCAGCTTAAGTTTCAGGGGGAAGGATACGCAGTATTTT. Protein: CASSLSFRGKDTQYF.